This T cell receptor beta chain was identified in a study of regulatory T cells in long-lasting Graves disease. For TCR beta, libraries came from iRepertoire HTBI primers and Arm-PCR of CDR3 regions. Using its own MiXCR run on the multiplex PCR reads, TCRdb lists one record per CDR3 protein. Here the sample spans 300,000 to 500,000 distinct CDR3 sequences, more than 20% being singletons. The CDR3 runs 16 residues. Germline V gives CDR1 DFQATT, CDR2 SNEGSKA (reference sequence). V lost 4 bases to trimming and J lost 2 bases, with 18 bases between them. This clonotype was recorded a few times. Time point defined: persistent/refractory GD, antithyroid drugs over 5 years with positive TRAb. Construction of the TCR library relied on RNA isolated from PBMCs. Patients all came to the study from an endocrinology department in Xi'an, China.

This chain uses TRBV20-1 with TRBJ1-3, with D perhaps TRBD1 (5 bases). This clonotype was sampled from a female donor with Graves disease. The sample in question was peripheral blood mononuclear cells (PBMCs), obtained when the disease was refractory, from a patient treated with antithyroid drugs. This CDR3 reads CSAIPSGPVAGNTIYF. The CDR3 DNA reads as TGCAGTGCTATCCCTTCGGGGCCGGTCGCTGGAAACACCATATATTTT.